The 5 T cell receptor beta chains in this list originate from one sample, sequenced in a study of blood T cell repertoires in COVID-19. Sequenced by immunoSEQ multiplex PCR; TCRdb stores in-frame clones only, minus some. The sample records almost 55,000 clones, 90% being singletons. Sequencing was done on a sample of peripheral blood. These receptors all come from a middle-aged woman with active COVID-19.

The rearrangement uses TRBV5-4 and TRBJ2-3, with 9 bases matching TRBD2. The CDR3 sequence is 17 residues long. V lost 4 bases to trimming and J lost 0 bases; unmatched junction nucleotides: 9. Germline loops: CDR1 SGHNT, CDR2 YYREEE (reference sequence). The CDR3 sequence is CASSAPLAGASTDTQYF. CDR3 DNA sequence: TGTGCCAGCAGCGCCCCCTTAGCGGGAGCTAGCACAGATACGCAGTATTTT.

The V gene is TRBV7-9, the J gene TRBJ1-1; 8 nucleotides match TRBD1. Per germline, CDR1 SEHNR and CDR2 FQNEAQ (reference sequence). CDR3 length equals 14 residues. J gave up 3 bases and V 2 bases, and 2 bases lay outside the gene matches. CDR3 sequence (DNA): TGTGCCAGCAGCTTACAGGGGGCATACACTGAAGCTTTCTTT. This codes for CASSLQGAYTEAFF.

The rearrangement joins TRBV5-6 to TRBJ1-1; 10 bases align to TRBD1. Looked up from germline, CDR1 is SGHDT and CDR2 is YYEEEE. The J segment lost 11 bases and the V segment lost 4 bases, leaving 8 bases of the junction unmatched. This CDR3 is 13 amino acids long. CDR3 in DNA: TGTGCCAGCAGCCCCGGGACAGGGGTTGGCGCTTTCTTT. Its protein product is CASSPGTGVGAFF.

V is TRBV19 and J is TRBJ2-3; 12 nucleotides line up with TRBD2. Germline CDR1 is LNHDA and CDR2 is SQIVND (reference sequence). This CDR3 has 17 amino acids. Losses at the gene ends were 4 bases for V and 6 bases for J; bases not matched to a gene: 11. CDR3 nucleotides: TGTGCCAGTAGTAAAGGGCTAGCGGGGGGGTCTCGGGATACGCAGTATTTT. Protein sequence: CASSKGLAGGSRDTQYF.

The rearrangement joins TRBV13 to TRBJ2-3; 14 bases match TRBD2. CDR3 size: 19 residues. CDR1 is PRHDT and CDR2 is FYEKMQ in the germline V gene (reference sequence). J lost 1 base, V lost 4 bases, and 10 bases had no gene match. CDR3 loop: CASSSGLAGARVGTDTQYF. In nucleotides, the CDR3 is TGTGCCAGCAGCTCGGGACTAGCGGGGGCACGGGTTGGCACAGATACGCAGTATTTT.